The next 30 T cell receptor beta chains were all read from a single sample in a study of glioma-infiltrating T cells after dendritic cell vaccination. The repertoire was sequenced with immunoSEQ multiplex PCR; TCRdb's copy has only in-frame clones and lacks some. The sample includes tens of thousands of clones, more than 65% of them seen just once. The sequencing here drew on blood, taken before dendritic cell vaccination. The receptors were gathered from a human donor with glioblastoma.

V and J are TRBV7-9 and TRBJ1-1; TRBD1 agrees at 12 bases. J lost 5 bases, V lost 2 bases, and 6 bases had no gene match. Germline assignment: CDR1 SEHNR and CDR2 FQNEAQ (reference sequence). The CDR3 spans 16 residues. In DNA, the CDR3 is TGTGCCAGCAGCTTACGTCGGGACAGGGGGCGAACTGAAGCTTTCTTT. Translation gives CASSLRRDRGRTEAFF.

CDR3 nucleotides: TGTGCCAGCAGCCCGGGGTATATAAGCAAGCCTAGCAATCAGCCCCAGCATTTT. This translates into CASSPGYISKPSNQPQHF. The chain links TRBV2 to TRBJ1-5; D remains unclear. This CDR3 is built from 18 residues. CDR1 and CDR2 from the germline V gene are SNHLY and FYNNEI. Trimming shortened V by 6 bases and J by 0 bases, and 21 bases separated the two germline ends.

The CDR3 nucleotides are TGTGCCAGTCGCCTGGGACAGGGCGGTACTGAGCAGTTCTTC. It encodes CASRLGQGGTEQFF. The rearrangement links TRBV19 to TRBJ2-1, with TRBD1 matching over 9 bases. Losses at the gene ends were 8 bases for V and 9 bases for J; bases not matched to a gene: 11. The CDR3 is 14 residues long. The germline gives CDR1 LNHDA, CDR2 SQIVND (reference sequence).

The chain has TRBV7-9 and TRBJ2-3; 9 nucleotides line up with TRBD2. V shed 8 bases, J shed 5 bases, and the junction held 11 bases outside the gene matches. From germline, CDR1 is SEHNR and CDR2 FQNEAQ (reference sequence). The CDR3 has 15 amino acids. The CDR3 loop is CASVMVRGGVDTQYF. The CDR3 DNA is TGTGCCAGCGTTATGGTGCGGGGGGGTGTAGATACGCAGTATTTT.

The V gene is TRBV7-8, the J gene TRBJ1-1; D possibly corresponds to TRBD1 (5 bases). CDR1 SGHVS and CDR2 FQNEAQ come from the germline V gene. The CDR3 loop spans 15 amino acids. Trimming stripped 1 base from V and 4 bases from J, with 13 bases between. The CDR3, as DNA: TGTGCCAGCAGCTTAGAAGGGCGTAGGGGCACTGAAGCTTTCTTT. Protein sequence: CASSLEGRRGTEAFF.

The rearrangement joins TRBV5-4 to TRBJ2-7; 8 nucleotides align to TRBD1. Unmatched junction bases numbered 8, after V lost 2 bases and J lost 1 base. The CDR3 has 16 residues. CDR1 SGHNT and CDR2 YYREEE come from the germline V gene (reference sequence). The chain's CDR3 is CASSFYGTGISYEQYV. In DNA form, the CDR3 reads TGTGCCAGCAGCTTTTATGGGACAGGAATATCCTACGAGCAGTACGTC.

CDR3 sequence reads: CASSLRSIDGYTF. The DNA of the CDR3 is TGCGCCAGCAGCCTGCGGTCTATCGATGGCTACACCTTC. The rearrangement uses TRBV5-1 and TRBJ1-2, with D unresolved. The germline V gene encodes CDR1 SGHRS and CDR2 YFSETQ. V lost 4 bases and J lost 6, with 13 bases in between. The CDR3 length is 13 residues. Looking up the rest from reference TRBV5-1 and TRBJ1-2 gives the full variable domain: KAGVTQTPRYLIKTRGQQVTLSCSPISGHRSVSWYQQTPGQGLQFLFEYFSETQRNKGNFPGRFSGRQFSNSRSEMNVSTLELGDSALYLCASSLRSIDGYTFGSGTRLTVV.

This clone has just a few counts. In the same sample, other DNA sequences code for this CDR3. The chain employs TRBV7-9 and TRBJ1-5, with 7 bases matching TRBD1. The CDR3 extends over 14 amino acids. CDR1 is SEHNR, CDR2 FQNEAQ, per germline (reference sequence). J gave up 7 bases and V 1 base, and 4 bases lay outside the gene matches. The CDR3, as DNA: TGTGCCAGCAGCTTAGGACAGGGTGGGCAGCCCCAGCATTTT. This sequence encodes CASSLGQGGQPQHF.

CDR3 in DNA: TGTGCCAGCAGCTCCGACACAGGGGTTCGCGGCTACACCTTC. Amino acids: CASSSDTGVRGYTF. The rearrangement joins TRBV5-6 to TRBJ1-2, with 7 nucleotides matching TRBD1. Per the germline V gene, CDR1 is SGHDT and CDR2 is YYEEEE. CDR3 length: 14 amino acids. With 3 bases clipped from V and 8 bases from J, the junction kept 10 bases outside the gene matches.

This clone was counted a single time. The V call is TRBV21-1, the J call TRBJ2-3; TRBD2, the table's D call, was not compared with the DNA. TRBV21-1 is tagged as a pseudogene. This CDR3 contains 18 residues. Written as DNA, the CDR3 is TGTGCCAGCAGCAAAAGAATAATAGCGGGCCCCAGCACAGATACGCAGTATTTT. Its protein product is CASSKRIIAGPSTDTQYF.

The V and J genes are TRBV9 and TRBJ2-3, with 7 nucleotides matching TRBD1. Trimming removed 1 base from V and 2 bases from J; junction bases left unmatched: 7. This CDR3 spans 16 amino acids. Germline V lookup: CDR1 SGDLS, CDR2 YYNGEE. CDR3 loop: CASSVQQGPPTDTQYF. As DNA, the CDR3 is TGTGCCAGCAGCGTACAACAGGGGCCACCCACAGATACGCAGTATTTT.

The genes are TRBV5-1 and TRBJ2-3; D is ambiguous. The CDR3 consists of 13 residues. The V gene's germline CDR1 is SGHRS and CDR2 YFSETQ. The ends were cut back, 2 bases at V and 5 bases at J, with 9 bases in the middle. The CDR3 DNA reads TGCGCCAGCAGCTTCGAGTCCGAAGATACGCAGTATTTT. Translation: CASSFESEDTQYF.

V and J are TRBV5-6 and TRBJ2-7; TRBD1 might be the D (6 bases). Germline V lookup: CDR1 SGHDT, CDR2 YYEEEE. This CDR3 has 13 amino acids. The V gene lost 5 bases and the J gene lost 3 bases, with 12 bases spanning the gap. For the CDR3, the DNA is TGTGCCAGCAGGGAAACAGGGAACTACGAGCAGTACTTC. This gives the protein CASRETGNYEQYF.

The J gene is TRBJ2-1, the V gene TRBV6-4, with 12 nucleotides matching TRBD1. The J segment lost 6 bases and the V segment lost 2 bases, leaving 2 bases of the junction unmatched. CDR3 length: 15 residues. CDR1 is MRHNA and CDR2 is SNTAGT in the germline V gene. In nucleotides, the CDR3 is TGTGCCAGCAGTGACGGGACAGGGGGCATCAATGAGCAGTTCTTC. It specifies CASSDGTGGINEQFF.

This clone was picked up a small number of times. The chain has TRBV10-3 and TRBJ2-7; 10 bases agree with TRBD1. From germline, CDR1 is ENHRY and CDR2 SYGVKD. The CDR3 has 13 amino acids. V lost 6 bases to trimming and J lost 6 bases; unmatched junction nucleotides: 5. CDR3 nucleotides: TGTGCCATCAGGGAGACAGGGGGCGGCGAGCAGTACGTC. The encoded protein is CAIRETGGGEQYV.

This clone was observed once. The chain employs TRBV29-1 and TRBJ2-1; possibly TRBD2 for D (5 bases). CDR3 size: 15 residues. The germline gives CDR1 SQVTM, CDR2 ANQGSEA. V lost 7 bases to trimming and J lost 4 bases, with 20 bases between them. CDR3 loop: CSAPVGSTPYNEQFF. The CDR3 DNA is TGCAGCGCCCCGGTGGGGAGTACTCCATACAATGAGCAGTTCTTC.

Turning to this clone: Its ends do not fully match the called genes, so a read error is possible. The chain couples TRBV6-1 to TRBJ2-3; perhaps TRBD2 as D (5 bases). This CDR3 spans 16 amino acids. CDR1 MNHNS and CDR2 SASEGT come from the germline V gene. The CDR3 protein is CVSSERRSNGADTQYF. Here the CDR3 DNA reads TGTGTCAGCAGTGAAAGGCGCTCGAACGGGGCAGATACGCAGTATTTT.

V usage is TRBV11-2 and J usage is TRBJ2-7; 8 bases match TRBD1. The trim removed 3 bases at V and 3 bases at J, leaving 4 bases unmatched. Germline loops: CDR1 SGHAT, CDR2 FQNNGV. The length of the CDR3 is 14 residues. CDR3 nucleotides: TGTGCCAGCAGCTTCGGACAGGGTTACTACGAGCAGTACGTC. Translation: CASSFGQGYYEQYV.

The chain joins TRBV5-1 to TRBJ2-2, with TRBD1 matching over 7 bases. CDR1 and CDR2 from the germline V gene are SGHRS and YFSETQ. The CDR3 consists of 18 residues. Germline trimming cut 2 bases from V and 2 bases from J; bases unmatched to any gene: 12. DNA of the CDR3: TGCGCCAGCAGCTTAATATCTAAAGGGACAGTTAACACCGGGGAGCTGTTTTTT. Translating gives CASSLISKGTVNTGELFF.

The chain links TRBV11-2 to TRBJ2-2; D remains ambiguous. Germline lookup yields CDR1 SGHAT and CDR2 FQNNGV. V lost 7 bases to trimming and J lost 1 base, with 4 bases between them. This CDR3 spans 12 amino acids. Here the CDR3 reads CASTVNTGELFF. For the CDR3, the DNA is TGTGCCAGCACGGTGAACACCGGGGAGCTGTTTTTT.

The chain carries TRBV19 and TRBJ2-7; D perhaps matches TRBD2 (5 bases). The CDR3 sequence is 12 residues long. The V gene's germline CDR1 is LNHDA and CDR2 SQIVND (reference sequence). V dropped 5 bases and J dropped 7 bases, with 12 bases sitting between them. CDR3 residues: CASSPRTGEQYF. As DNA, the CDR3 is TGTGCCAGTAGTCCGCGGACGGGGGAGCAGTACTTC.

The J gene is TRBJ1-2, the V gene TRBV5-1; 7 nucleotides agree with TRBD1. V lost 0 bases, J lost 4 bases, and 6 bases stayed unmatched. Germline CDR1 SGHRS, CDR2 YFSETQ. The CDR3 is made up of 15 amino acids. The CDR3 reads CASSLVWGDSYGYTF. CDR3 nucleotides: TGCGCCAGCAGCTTGGTGTGGGGGGACAGCTATGGCTACACCTTC. The whole variable domain, remainder taken from reference TRBV5-1 and TRBJ1-2, is KAGVTQTPRYLIKTRGQQVTLSCSPISGHRSVSWYQQTPGQGLQFLFEYFSETQRNKGNFPGRFSGRQFSNSRSEMNVSTLELGDSALYLCASSLVWGDSYGYTFGSGTRLTVV.

The genes are TRBV21-1 and TRBJ1-1. TRBV21-1 is marked as a pseudogene. The CDR3 runs to 12 residues. CDR3: CASTQSYTEAFF. The DNA for the CDR3 is TGTGCCAGCACCCAAAGCTACACTGAAGCTTTCTTT.

This clone was detected once. V gene TRBV12-5 combines with J gene TRBJ2-2; a weak D match, TRBD2 (5 bases). The V end lost 8 bases, the J end lost 6 bases, and 16 bases lay between the germline ends. Germline CDR1 LGHNT, CDR2 FRNRAP. CDR3 size: 14 residues. CDR3: CASSIGVSSGELFF. As DNA, the CDR3 is TGTGCTAGTTCAATCGGGGTCTCCTCCGGGGAGCTGTTTTTT.

The gene calls are TRBV6-5 and TRBJ1-5; TRBD1 agrees at 8 bases. This CDR3 contains 16 residues. Trimming at V came to 2 bases and at J to 6 bases, leaving 9 bases not matched to a gene. Germline CDR1 and CDR2: MNHEY and SVGAGI. CDR3 DNA: TGTGCCAGCAGTTACCACAGGGGGGGGTCCAGTCAGCCCCAGCATTTT. Its translation: CASSYHRGGSSQPQHF.

This chain connects TRBV18 to TRBJ2-3; 9 bases match TRBD2. V was clipped by 4 bases and J by 5 bases; unmatched bases: 7. Germline CDR1 KGHSH, CDR2 LQKENI. This CDR3 region has 15 residues. The CDR3 nucleotides read TGTGCCAGCTCACAGTTAGCGGGAGCGGGAGATACGCAGTATTTT. This gives the protein CASSQLAGAGDTQYF.

The chain links TRBV5-1 to TRBJ1-1, with TRBD1 as a possible D gene (5 bases). CDR3 length equals 13 residues. Germline V gene data show CDR1 as SGHRS and CDR2 as YFSETQ. Trimming removed 5 bases at V and 11 bases at J, with 19 bases between. CDR3 in amino acids: CASRREGALGAFF. The CDR3 DNA is TGCGCCAGCAGAAGGGAAGGGGCCCTAGGGGCTTTCTTT.

The V call is TRBV4-2, the J call TRBJ1-5, with D tentatively TRBD1 (6 bases). Germline CDR1 LGHNA, CDR2 YNFKEQ. Trimming took off 0 bases at V and 3 bases at J, with 9 bases between the two ends. This CDR3 is built from 15 residues. CDR3 amino acids: CASSQETGNNQPQHF. CDR3 nucleotides: TGTGCCAGCAGCCAAGAAACAGGGAACAATCAGCCCCAGCATTTT.

CDR3 nucleotides: TGTGCCAGCAGCCAAGAAGCGCCTAGCACAGATACGCAGTATTTT. Its translation: CASSQEAPSTDTQYF. The rearrangement joins TRBV14 to TRBJ2-3; D is uncertain. CDR1 and CDR2 (germline): SGHDN, FVKESK. V lost 0 bases, J lost 0 bases, and 7 bases lay in between. This CDR3 is 15 amino acids long.

This clone was seen a handful of times. The chain employs TRBV21-1 and TRBJ2-1; the table's TRBD2 call for D was not verified on the DNA. TRBV21-1 is classified as a pseudogene. The CDR3 contains 16 residues. The CDR3 is CASSNGNPRSYNEQFF. In nucleotides, the CDR3 is TGTGCCAGCAGCAACGGTAACCCTCGATCCTACAATGAGCAGTTCTTC.